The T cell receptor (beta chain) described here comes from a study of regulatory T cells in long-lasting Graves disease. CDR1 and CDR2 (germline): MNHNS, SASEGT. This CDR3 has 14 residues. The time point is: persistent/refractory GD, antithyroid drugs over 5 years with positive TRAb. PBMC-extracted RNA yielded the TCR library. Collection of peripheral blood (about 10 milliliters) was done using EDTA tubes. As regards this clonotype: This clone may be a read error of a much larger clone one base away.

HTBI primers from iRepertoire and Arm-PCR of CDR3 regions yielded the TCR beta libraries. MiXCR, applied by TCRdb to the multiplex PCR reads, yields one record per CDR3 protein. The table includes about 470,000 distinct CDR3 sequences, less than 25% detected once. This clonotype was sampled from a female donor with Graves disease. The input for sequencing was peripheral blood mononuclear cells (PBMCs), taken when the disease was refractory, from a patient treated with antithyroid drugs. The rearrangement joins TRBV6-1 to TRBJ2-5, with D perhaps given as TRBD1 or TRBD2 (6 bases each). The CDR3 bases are TGTGCCAGCAGTGACGGAGGGGGGCGGAGGACCCTGTACTTC. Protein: CASSDGGGRRTLYF.